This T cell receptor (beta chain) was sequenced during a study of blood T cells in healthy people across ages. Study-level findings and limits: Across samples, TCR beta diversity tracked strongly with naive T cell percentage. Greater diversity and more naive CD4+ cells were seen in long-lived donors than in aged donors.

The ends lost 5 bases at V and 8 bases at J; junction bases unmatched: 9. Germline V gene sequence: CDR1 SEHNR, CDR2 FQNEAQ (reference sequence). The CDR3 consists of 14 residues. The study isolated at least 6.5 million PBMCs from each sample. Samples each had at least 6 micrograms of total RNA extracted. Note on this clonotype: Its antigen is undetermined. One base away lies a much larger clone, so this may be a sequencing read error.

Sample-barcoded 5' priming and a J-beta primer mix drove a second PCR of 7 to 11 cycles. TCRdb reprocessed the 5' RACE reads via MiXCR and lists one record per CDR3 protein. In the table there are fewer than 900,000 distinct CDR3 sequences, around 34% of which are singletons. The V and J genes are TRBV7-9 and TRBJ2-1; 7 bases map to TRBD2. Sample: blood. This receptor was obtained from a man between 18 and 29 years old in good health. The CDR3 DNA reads TGTGCCAGCAGCGTGGCTAGCGGCCTCCATGAGCAGTTCTTC. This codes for CASSVASGLHEQFF.